This TCR beta chain was sequenced during a study of graft-versus-host responses after intestinal transplantation. The table came from immunoSEQ multiplex PCR; TCRdb's copy has only in-frame clones and leaves some out. The table shows over 20,000 clones, with under 50% occurring only once. This clone was detected a few times. In germline, CDR1 is SGHKS, CDR2 YYEKEE (reference sequence). The CDR3 spans 16 residues. V was clipped by 1 base and J by 7 bases, with 18 bases between them. The source is a human patient who received an intestinal transplant. The chain uses TRBV5-5 and TRBJ1-5; D may be TRBD1 (6 bases). The source was alloreactive CD4+ T cells from a mixed lymphocyte reaction culture, collected before intestinal transplant. Documented subset: CFSE-low proliferating T cells sorted from roughly six-day pre-transplant mixed lymphocyte reaction (GvH or HvG direction). The CDR3 spells CASSLREGGAGQPQHF. CDR3 nucleotide sequence: TGTGCCAGCAGCTTGAGGGAGGGGGGGGCGGGCCAGCCCCAGCATTTT. The full variable domain, with the rest looked up from reference TRBV5-5 and TRBJ1-5, is DAGVTQSPTHLIKTRGQQVTLRCSPISGHKSVSWYQQVLGQGPQFIFQYYEKEERGRGNFPDRFSARQFPNYSSELNVNALLLGDSALYLCASSLREGGAGQPQHFGDGTRLSIL.